Described below is a single TCR beta chain sequence and its context. Its cognate antigen is unknown. The record originates from a study of cytomegalovirus exposure and HLA in healthy donors. Study at large: Inside one of the first data releases sat around 77 million unique TCRs taken from HLA-typed donors. General study points: Analyses of presence and absence presupposed an approximately uniform sequencing depth across donors.

PCR primers comprised 60 Vbeta and 13 Jbeta primers. The table came from immunoSEQ multiplex PCR; TCRdb's copy has only in-frame clones and leaves some out. The table includes tens of thousands of clones, roughly 79% detected once. In germline, CDR1 is SNHLY, CDR2 FYNNEI. The ends were cut back, 2 bases at V and 6 bases at J, with 9 bases in the middle. CDR3 length: 13 amino acids. Sequenced sample: PBMCs. The source is a middle-aged man in good health and CMV-seronegative. The chain uses TRBV2 and TRBJ2-3; D ambiguous. In DNA, the CDR3 is TGTGCCAGCAGTGAATCACTCCCGGATACGCAGTATTTT. This gives the protein CASSESLPDTQYF.